This T cell receptor beta chain is drawn from a study of T cell repertoires in cytomegalovirus infection. Overall study: Indicated by public TCR beta signatures were CMV infection and matching HLA type.

The study's findings and limits: Public TCR beta family frequency separated CMV-and-HLA carriers, including in an independent cohort. CMV-specific HLA-C-restricted TCR beta clonotypes dominated the ex vivo response.

In TCRdb, the reads were re-called with MiXCR into one record per CDR3 protein. The table lists 310,000 or so distinct CDR3 sequences, about 9.2% of them singletons. Trimming took 0 bases from V and 0 from J, leaving 14 bases between them. The length of the CDR3 is 17 residues. CDR1 is DFQATT and CDR2 is SNEGSKA in the germline V gene (reference sequence). Details on this clonotype: What it binds is unknown.

The material sequenced was PBMCs. The clonotype was recovered from a human donor in good health (CMV status not recorded). Some clones in this sample may be carry-over from other donors' samples. The chain is built from TRBV20-1 and TRBJ2-2, with a weak D call TRBD2 (6 bases). Here the CDR3 reads CSARDRGVLSNTGELFF. CDR3 coding DNA: TGCAGTGCTAGAGATCGCGGGGTCCTTTCGAACACCGGGGAGCTGTTTTTT.